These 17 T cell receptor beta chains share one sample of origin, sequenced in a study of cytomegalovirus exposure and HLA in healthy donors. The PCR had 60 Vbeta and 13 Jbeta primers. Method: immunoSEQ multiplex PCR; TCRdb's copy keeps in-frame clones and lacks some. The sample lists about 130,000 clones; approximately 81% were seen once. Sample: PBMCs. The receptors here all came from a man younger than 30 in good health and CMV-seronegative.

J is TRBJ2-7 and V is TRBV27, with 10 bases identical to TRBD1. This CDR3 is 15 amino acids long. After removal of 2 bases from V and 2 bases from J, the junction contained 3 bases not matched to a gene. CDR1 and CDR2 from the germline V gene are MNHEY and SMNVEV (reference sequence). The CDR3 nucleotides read TGTGCCAGCAGTTTAGGACAGGGGGTGACCTACGAGCAGTACTTC. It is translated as CASSLGQGVTYEQYF.

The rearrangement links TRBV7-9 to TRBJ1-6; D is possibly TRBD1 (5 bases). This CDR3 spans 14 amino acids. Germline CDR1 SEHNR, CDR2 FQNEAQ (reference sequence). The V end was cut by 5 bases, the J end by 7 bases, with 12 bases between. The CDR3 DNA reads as TGTGCCAGCAGCCAGGGACTCACCAATTCACCCCTCCACTTT. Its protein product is CASSQGLTNSPLHF.

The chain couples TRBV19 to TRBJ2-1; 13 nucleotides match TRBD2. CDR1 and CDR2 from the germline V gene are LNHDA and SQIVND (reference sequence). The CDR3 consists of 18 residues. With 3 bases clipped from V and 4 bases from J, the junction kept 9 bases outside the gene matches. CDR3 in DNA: TGTGCCAGTAGTATCCCCGGTGGGACTAGCGGGGCATACAATGAGCAGTTCTTC. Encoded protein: CASSIPGGTSGAYNEQFF.

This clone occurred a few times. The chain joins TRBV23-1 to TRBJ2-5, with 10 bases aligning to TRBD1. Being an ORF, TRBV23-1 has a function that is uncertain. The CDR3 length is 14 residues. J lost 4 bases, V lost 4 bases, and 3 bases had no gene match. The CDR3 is CASSPGQGSETQYF. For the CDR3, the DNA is TGCGCCAGCAGTCCGGGACAGGGGTCAGAGACCCAGTACTTC.

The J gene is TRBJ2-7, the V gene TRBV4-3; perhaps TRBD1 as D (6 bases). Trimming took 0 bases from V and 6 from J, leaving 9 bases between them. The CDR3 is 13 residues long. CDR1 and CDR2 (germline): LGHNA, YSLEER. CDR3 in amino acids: CASSQDRGSEQYF. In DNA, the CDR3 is TGCGCCAGCAGCCAAGACAGGGGATCCGAGCAGTACTTC.

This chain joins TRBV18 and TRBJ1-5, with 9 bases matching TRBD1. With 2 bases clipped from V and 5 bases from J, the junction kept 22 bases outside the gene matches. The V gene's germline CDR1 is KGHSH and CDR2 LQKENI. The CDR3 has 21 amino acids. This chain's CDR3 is CASSPYDLPGQGLLPDQPQHF. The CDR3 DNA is TGTGCCAGCTCACCATACGATCTCCCGGGACAGGGTTTATTACCGGATCAGCCCCAGCATTTT.

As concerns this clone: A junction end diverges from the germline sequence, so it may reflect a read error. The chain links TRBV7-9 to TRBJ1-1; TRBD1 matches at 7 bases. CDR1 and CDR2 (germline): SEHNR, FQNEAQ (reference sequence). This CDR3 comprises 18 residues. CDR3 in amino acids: CSSSWGGTAVNSNTEAFF. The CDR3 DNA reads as TGTTCCAGCAGCTGGGGCGGGACAGCCGTTAATTCCAACACTGAAGCTTTCTTT.

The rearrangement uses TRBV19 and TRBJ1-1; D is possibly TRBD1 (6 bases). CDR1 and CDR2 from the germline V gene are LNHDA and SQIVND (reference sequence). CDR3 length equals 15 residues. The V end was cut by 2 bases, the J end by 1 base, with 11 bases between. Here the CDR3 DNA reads TGTGCCAGTAGTATACTCGTACAGGGGAACACTGAAGCTTTCTTT. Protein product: CASSILVQGNTEAFF.

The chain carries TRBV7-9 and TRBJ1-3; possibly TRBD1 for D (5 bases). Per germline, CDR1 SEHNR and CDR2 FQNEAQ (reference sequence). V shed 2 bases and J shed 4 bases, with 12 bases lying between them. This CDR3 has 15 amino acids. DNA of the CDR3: TGTGCCAGCAGCTTACGTCCACAGGCGGGAAACACCATATATTTT. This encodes CASSLRPQAGNTIYF.

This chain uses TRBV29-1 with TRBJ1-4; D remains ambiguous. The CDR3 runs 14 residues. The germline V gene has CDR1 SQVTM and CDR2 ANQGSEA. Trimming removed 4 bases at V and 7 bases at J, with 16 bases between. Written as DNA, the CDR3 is TGCAGCGTTGCGCCTGGGAGAGTGGTTGAAAAACTGTTTTTT. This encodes CSVAPGRVVEKLFF.

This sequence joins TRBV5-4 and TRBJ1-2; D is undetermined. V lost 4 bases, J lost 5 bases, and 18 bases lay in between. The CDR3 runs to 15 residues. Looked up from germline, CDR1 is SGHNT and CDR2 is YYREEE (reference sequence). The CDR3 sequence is CASSPLLTPQYGYTF. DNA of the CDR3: TGTGCCAGCAGCCCCCTTCTGACACCACAATATGGCTACACCTTC.

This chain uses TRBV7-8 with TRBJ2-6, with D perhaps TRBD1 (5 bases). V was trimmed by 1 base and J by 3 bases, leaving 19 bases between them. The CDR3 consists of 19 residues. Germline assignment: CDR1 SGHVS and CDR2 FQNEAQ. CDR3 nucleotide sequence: TGTGCCAGCAGCTTAGAAGTAAGGGGATTGTTGGGTGGGGCCAACGTCCTGACTTTC. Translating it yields CASSLEVRGLLGGANVLTF.

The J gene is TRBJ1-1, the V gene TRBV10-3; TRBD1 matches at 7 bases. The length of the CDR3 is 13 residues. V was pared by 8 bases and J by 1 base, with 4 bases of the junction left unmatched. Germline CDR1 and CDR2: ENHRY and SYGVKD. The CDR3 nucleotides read TGTGCCATCGGGACAGAACAGAACACTGAAGCTTTCTTT. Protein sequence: CAIGTEQNTEAFF.

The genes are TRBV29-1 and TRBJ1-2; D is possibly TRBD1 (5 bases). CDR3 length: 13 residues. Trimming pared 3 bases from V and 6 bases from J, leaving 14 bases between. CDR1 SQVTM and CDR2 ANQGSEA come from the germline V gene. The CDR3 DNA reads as TGCAGCGTTGATTGGCGGGAGACAGATGGCTACACCTTC. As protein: CSVDWRETDGYTF.

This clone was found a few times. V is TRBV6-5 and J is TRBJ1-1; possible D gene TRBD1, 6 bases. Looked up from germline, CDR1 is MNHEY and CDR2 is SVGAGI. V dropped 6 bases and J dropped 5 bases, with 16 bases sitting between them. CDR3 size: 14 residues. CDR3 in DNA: TGTGCCAGCAGACATCCCAGGACAGCTACTGAAGCTTTCTTT. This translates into CASRHPRTATEAFF.

CDR3 loop: CASRSGNTIYF. CDR3 coding DNA: TGTGCCAGCAGGAGCGGAAACACCATATATTTT. This sequence joins TRBV6-5 and TRBJ1-3, with D unresolved. V was shortened by 6 bases and J by 4 bases, with 4 bases between the two germline ends. This CDR3 has 11 residues. Germline CDR1 MNHEY, CDR2 SVGAGI.

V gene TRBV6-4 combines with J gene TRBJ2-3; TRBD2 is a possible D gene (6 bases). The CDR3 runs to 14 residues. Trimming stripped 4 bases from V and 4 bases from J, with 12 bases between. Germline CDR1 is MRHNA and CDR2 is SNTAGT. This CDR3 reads CASSAESGADTQYF. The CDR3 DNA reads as TGTGCCAGCAGTGCAGAGTCGGGGGCAGATACGCAGTATTTT.